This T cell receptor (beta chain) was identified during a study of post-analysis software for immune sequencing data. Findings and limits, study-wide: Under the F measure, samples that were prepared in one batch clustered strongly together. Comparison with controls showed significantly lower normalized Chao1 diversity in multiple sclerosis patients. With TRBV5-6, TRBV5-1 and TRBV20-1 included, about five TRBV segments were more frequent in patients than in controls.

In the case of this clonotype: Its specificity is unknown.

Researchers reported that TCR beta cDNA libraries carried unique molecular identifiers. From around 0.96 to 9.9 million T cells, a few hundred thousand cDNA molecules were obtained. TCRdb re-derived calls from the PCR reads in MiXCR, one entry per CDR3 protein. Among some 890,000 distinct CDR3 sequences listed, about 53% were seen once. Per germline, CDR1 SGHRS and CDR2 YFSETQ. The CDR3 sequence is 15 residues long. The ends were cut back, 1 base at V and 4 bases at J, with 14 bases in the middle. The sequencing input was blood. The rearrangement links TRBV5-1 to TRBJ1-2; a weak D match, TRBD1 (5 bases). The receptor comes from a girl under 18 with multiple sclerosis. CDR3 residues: CASSLRQTAPYGYTF. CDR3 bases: TGCGCCAGCAGCTTGAGGCAGACAGCACCCTATGGCTACACCTTC.